This T cell receptor beta chain emerged from a study of T cells in localized non-small cell lung cancer. Study-level findings and limits: Tumor showed lower T cell clonality than uninvolved adjacent lung, where it was highest. There was an association of higher blood T cell density with longer overall survival. Appearance in adjacent lung was seen for a median around 58 of the top 100 tumor clones. One tumor region alone was sequenced, and heterogeneity therefore remains possible.

V was trimmed by 0 bases and J by 3 bases, leaving 18 bases between them. This CDR3 is 16 amino acids long. Per the germline V gene, CDR1 is GTSNPN and CDR2 is SVGIG (reference sequence). Remarks on this clone: Its cognate antigen is unknown.

Libraries were prepared by immunoSEQ multiplex PCR; TCRdb keeps only in-frame clonotypes and omits some of them. The sample includes 24,000 or so clones, around nine tenths of them seen just once. The sample was peripheral blood, taken before any cancer treatment. The rearrangement links TRBV30 to TRBJ2-7; D gene unclear. This sequence was found in a woman aged 35-70 years with stage I lung adenocarcinoma. CDR3 nucleotide sequence: TGTGCCTGGAGTGTACATGGATCCGGGCGACACTACGAGCAGTACTTC. This encodes CAWSVHGSGRHYEQYF.